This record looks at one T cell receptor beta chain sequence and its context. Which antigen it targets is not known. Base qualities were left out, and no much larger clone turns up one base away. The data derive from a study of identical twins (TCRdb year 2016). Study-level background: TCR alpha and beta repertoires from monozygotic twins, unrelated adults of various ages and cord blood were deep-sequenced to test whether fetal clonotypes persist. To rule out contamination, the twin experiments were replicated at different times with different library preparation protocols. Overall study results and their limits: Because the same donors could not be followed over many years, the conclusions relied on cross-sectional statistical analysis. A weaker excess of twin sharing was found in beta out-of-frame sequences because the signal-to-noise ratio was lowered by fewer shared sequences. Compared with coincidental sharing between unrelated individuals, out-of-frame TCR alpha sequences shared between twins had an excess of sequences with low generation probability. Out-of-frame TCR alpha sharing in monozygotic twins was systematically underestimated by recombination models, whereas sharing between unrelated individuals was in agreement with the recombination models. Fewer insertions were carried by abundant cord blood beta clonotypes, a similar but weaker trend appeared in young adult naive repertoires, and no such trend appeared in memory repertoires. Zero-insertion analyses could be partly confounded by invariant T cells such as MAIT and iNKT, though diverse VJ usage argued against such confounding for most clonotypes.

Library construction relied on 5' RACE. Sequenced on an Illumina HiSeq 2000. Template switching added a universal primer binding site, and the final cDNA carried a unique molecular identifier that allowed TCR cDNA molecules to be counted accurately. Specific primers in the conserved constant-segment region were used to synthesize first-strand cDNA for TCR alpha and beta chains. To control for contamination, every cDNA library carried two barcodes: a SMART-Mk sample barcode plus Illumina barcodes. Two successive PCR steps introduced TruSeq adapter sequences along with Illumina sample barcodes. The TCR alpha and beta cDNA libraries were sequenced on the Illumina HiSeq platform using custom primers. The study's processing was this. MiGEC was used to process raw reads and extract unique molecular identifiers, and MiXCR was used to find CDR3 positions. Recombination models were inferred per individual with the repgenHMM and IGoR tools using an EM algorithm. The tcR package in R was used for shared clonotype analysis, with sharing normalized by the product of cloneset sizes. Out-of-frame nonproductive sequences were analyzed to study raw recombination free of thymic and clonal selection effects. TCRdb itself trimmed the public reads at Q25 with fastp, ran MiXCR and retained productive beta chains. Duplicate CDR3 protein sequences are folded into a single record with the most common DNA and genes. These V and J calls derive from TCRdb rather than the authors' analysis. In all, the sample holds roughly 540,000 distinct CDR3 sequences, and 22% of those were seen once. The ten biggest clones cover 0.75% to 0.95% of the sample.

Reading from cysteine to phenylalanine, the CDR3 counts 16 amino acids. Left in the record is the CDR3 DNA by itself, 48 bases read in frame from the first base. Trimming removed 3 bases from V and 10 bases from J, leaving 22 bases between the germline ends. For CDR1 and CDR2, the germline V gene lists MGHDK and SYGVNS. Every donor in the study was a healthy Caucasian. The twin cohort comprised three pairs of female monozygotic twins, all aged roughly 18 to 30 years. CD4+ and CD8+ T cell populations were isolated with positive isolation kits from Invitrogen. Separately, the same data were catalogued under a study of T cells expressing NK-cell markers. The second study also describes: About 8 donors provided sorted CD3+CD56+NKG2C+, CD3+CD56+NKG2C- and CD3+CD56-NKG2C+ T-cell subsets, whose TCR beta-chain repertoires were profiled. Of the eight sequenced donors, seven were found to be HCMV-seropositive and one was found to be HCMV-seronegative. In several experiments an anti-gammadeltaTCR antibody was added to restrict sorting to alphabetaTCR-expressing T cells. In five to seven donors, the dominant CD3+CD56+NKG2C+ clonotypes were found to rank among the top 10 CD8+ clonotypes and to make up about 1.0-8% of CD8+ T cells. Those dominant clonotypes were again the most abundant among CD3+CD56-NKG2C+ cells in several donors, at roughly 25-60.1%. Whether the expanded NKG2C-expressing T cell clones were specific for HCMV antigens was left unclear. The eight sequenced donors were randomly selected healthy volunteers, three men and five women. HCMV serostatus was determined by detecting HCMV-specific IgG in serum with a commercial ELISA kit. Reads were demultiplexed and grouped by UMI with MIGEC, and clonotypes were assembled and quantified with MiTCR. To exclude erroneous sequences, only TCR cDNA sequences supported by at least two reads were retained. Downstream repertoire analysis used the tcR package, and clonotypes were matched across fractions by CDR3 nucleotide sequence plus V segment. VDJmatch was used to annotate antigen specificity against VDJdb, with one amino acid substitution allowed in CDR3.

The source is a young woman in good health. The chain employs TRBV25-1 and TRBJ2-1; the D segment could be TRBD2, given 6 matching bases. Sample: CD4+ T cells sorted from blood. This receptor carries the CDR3 CASSDPSSWRAGEQFF. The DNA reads TGTGCCAGCAGTGATCCAAGTAGCTGGAGGGCCGGAGAGCAGTTCTTC.